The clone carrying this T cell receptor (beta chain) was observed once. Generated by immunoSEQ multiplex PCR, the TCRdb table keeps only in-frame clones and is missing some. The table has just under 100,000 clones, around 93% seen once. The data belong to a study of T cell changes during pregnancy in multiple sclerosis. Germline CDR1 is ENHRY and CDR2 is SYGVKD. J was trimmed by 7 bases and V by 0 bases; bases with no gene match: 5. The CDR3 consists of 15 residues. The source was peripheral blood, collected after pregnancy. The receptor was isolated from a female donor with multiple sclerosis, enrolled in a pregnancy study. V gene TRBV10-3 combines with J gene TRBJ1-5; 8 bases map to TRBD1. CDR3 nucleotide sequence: TGTGCCATCAGTGAGTCGACAGGGGAGAGCCAGCCCCAGCATTTT. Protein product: CAISESTGESQPQHF.